One sample yielded the 18 T cell receptor beta chains listed below, sequenced in a study of T cells expressing NK-cell markers. One entry per CDR3 protein, without DNA, is what TCRdb gives after re-calling the 5' RACE reads. Here the sample table reports over 150,000 distinct CDR3 sequences. Specimen: blood T cells: a sorted CD56 or NKG2C T cell subset, CD4+ or CD8+ T cells, or bulk PBMC T cells (not recorded which). These receptors all come from a woman between 50 and 59 years old in good health.

The genes are TRBV20-1 and TRBJ2-1; TCRdb selects TRBD1, and the lack of DNA leaves this call unchecked. This CDR3 is built from 16 residues. The germline CDR1 and CDR2 sequences are DFQATT and SNEGSKA (reference sequence). The CDR3 region is CSARDRRGEVVDEQFF.

The rearrangement joins TRBV7-9 to TRBJ2-1; there is no DNA to check the TCRdb D call of TRBD2. The germline gives CDR1 SEHNR, CDR2 FQNEAQ (reference sequence). This CDR3 contains 16 residues. CDR3 region: CASSLGSSGRSNEQFF.

This chain's CDR3 is CASSPGTSANNEQFF. The chain links TRBV5-6 to TRBJ2-1; TCRdb names TRBD2, which stays unverified in the absence of DNA. CDR1 SGHDT and CDR2 YYEEEE come from the germline V gene. This CDR3 is 15 amino acids long.

The chain has TRBV7-9 and TRBJ2-7; TCRdb designates TRBD1, a call that cannot be tested without DNA. The CDR3 is 12 residues long. Germline V gene data show CDR1 as SEHNR and CDR2 as FQNEAQ (reference sequence). CDR3 sequence: CASSPVEDNRNF.

V usage is TRBV4-1 and J usage is TRBJ2-1; without DNA, the TCRdb call of TRBD1 cannot be checked. CDR1 is MGHRA and CDR2 is YSYEKL in the germline V gene. The CDR3 is made up of 12 amino acids. The CDR3 sequence: CASSPTLNEQFF.

The V gene is TRBV20-1, the J gene TRBJ1-1; no DNA is available, so the TRBD1 call from TCRdb remains unchecked. Germline CDR1 DFQATT, CDR2 SNEGSKA (reference sequence). The CDR3 length is 14 residues. The CDR3 sequence is CSAWPGHSNTEAFF.

The genes are TRBV11-2 and TRBJ2-7; TCRdb's D gene call, TRBD2, goes unchecked for lack of DNA. The CDR3 consists of 13 residues. The germline gives CDR1 SGHAT, CDR2 FQNNGV. This CDR3 reads CASYSPGGEEQYF.

The chain couples TRBV27 to TRBJ2-3; TCRdb lists TRBD1, though no DNA is available to test this call. From germline, CDR1 is MNHEY and CDR2 SMNVEV (reference sequence). The CDR3 sequence is 18 residues long. The CDR3 here is CASSLPQGQGEGTDTQYF.

The rearrangement uses TRBV27 and TRBJ2-1; TCRdb's D call of TRBD2 is untestable without DNA. The germline V gene has CDR1 MNHEY and CDR2 SMNVEV (reference sequence). The CDR3 sequence is 15 residues long. CDR3 in amino acids: CASSLASVNYNEQFF.

V and J are TRBV7-9 and TRBJ2-3; TCRdb reports TRBD2, a call that lacks DNA to check it against. From germline, CDR1 is SEHNR and CDR2 FQNEAQ (reference sequence). This CDR3 is 16 amino acids long. The CDR3 is CASSDEEGPILGTQYF.

The rearrangement links TRBV6-5 to TRBJ2-1; TCRdb's assignment of TRBD1 cannot be checked, as there is no DNA. Germline CDR1 is MNHEY and CDR2 is SVGAGI. The CDR3 length is 18 residues. The CDR3 region is CASSLSLYPVRGLDEQFF.

The V and J genes are TRBV5-6 and TRBJ2-3; TCRdb's D call, TRBD2, is unchecked because there is no DNA. This CDR3 is 19 amino acids long. The germline V gene has CDR1 SGHDT and CDR2 YYEEEE. The CDR3 sequence is CASSSGLAGSLVFSDTQYF.

The gene calls are TRBV7-6 and TRBJ2-2; the TCRdb call, TRBD2, lacks DNA for checking. Germline-derived CDR1 and CDR2 are SGHVS and FNYEAQ. There are 16 residues in the CDR3. CDR3 in amino acids: CASSSPSGSDTGELFF.

V is TRBV5-6 and J is TRBJ2-7. The CDR3 contains 15 residues. Per the germline V gene, CDR1 is SGHDT and CDR2 is YYEEEE. The CDR3 loop reads CASSLAAGYSYEQYF.

CDR3 in amino acids: CASSLLPQTGTGELFF. The rearrangement links TRBV6-6 to TRBJ2-2; TCRdb selects TRBD1, and the lack of DNA leaves this call unchecked. Per the germline V gene, CDR1 is MNHNY and CDR2 is SVGAGI (reference sequence). The CDR3 loop spans 16 amino acids.

This sequence joins TRBV7-7 and TRBJ1-6; TCRdb gives TRBD1 as the D gene, but with no DNA this cannot be confirmed. The germline V gene has CDR1 SSHAT and CDR2 FNYEAQ (reference sequence). The CDR3 runs 13 residues. The CDR3 sequence is CASSYRRGSPLHF.

This chain connects TRBV7-8 to TRBJ1-1; no DNA is available, so the TRBD1 call from TCRdb remains unchecked. Germline V gene sequence: CDR1 SGHVS, CDR2 FQNEAQ. The CDR3 is 16 amino acids. This chain's CDR3 is CASSLERARMNTEAFF.

This chain connects TRBV10-3 to TRBJ2-1; TCRdb calls TRBD2, which cannot be checked without DNA. Per the germline V gene, CDR1 is ENHRY and CDR2 is SYGVKD. The CDR3 length is 14 residues. The CDR3 loop is CAAGSAGGEDEQFF.